The rows below give T cell receptor beta chains drawn from one sample of a study of blood T cell repertoires in COVID-19. The repertoire was sequenced with immunoSEQ multiplex PCR; TCRdb's copy has only in-frame clones and lacks some. Seen here are hundreds of thousands of clones, 86% observed once, and the top ten hold about 1.5%. Sequenced material: peripheral blood. The receptors were gathered from a woman in her twenties or thirties with active or convalescent COVID-19. Both conserved end residues are part of each CDR3. Each record gives: J gene, V gene, CDR3 protein.

>TRBJ2-7|TRBV5-5
CASSPQQGAYEQYF
>TRBJ1-6|TRBV5-1
CASSYSGELNSPLHF
>TRBJ2-7|TRBV6-2/TRBV6-3
CASSSTSYYEQYF
>TRBJ1-6|TRBV28
CASSRIVSGGSYSPLHF
>TRBJ2-2|TRBV5-6
CASSFRGLNTGELFF
>TRBJ1-1|TRBV1
CTSSQDSDSMDTEAFF
>TRBJ1-3|TRBV30
CAWSRAGGGNTIYF
>TRBJ2-5|TRBV2
CASSSSSVQETQYF
>TRBJ2-3|TRBV11-2
CASSLGTGGTDTQYF
>TRBJ2-2|TRBV7-9
CASSHGTSGTGGELFF
>TRBJ2-1|TRBV6-6
CASSYSSGSNNEQFF
>TRBJ1-2|TRBV7-9
CASSFHPNYGYTF
>TRBJ2-1|TRBV9
CASSVATVTGEQFF
>TRBJ2-7|TRBV7-8
CASSPMGSGSYEQYF
>TRBJ1-1|TRBV7-9
CASRPGPNTEAFF
>TRBJ1-4|TRBV2
CASRAAGSKIEKLFF
>TRBJ2-1|TRBV25-1
CASSEPPGQEYNEQFF
>TRBJ2-5|TRBV7-2
CASSFPGTVQETQYF
>TRBJ1-2|TRBV13
CASSRGKTGFYGYTF
>TRBJ1-5|TRBV11-2
CASSPDRYNQPQHF
>TRBJ2-3|TRBV6-2/TRBV6-3
CASSYGTSGKLDTQYF
>TRBJ2-3|TRBV19
CASKRGVTDTQYF
>TRBJ2-5|TRBV10-3
CAISDPILGRGETQYF
>TRBJ1-3|TRBV10-3
CAIRDRAYSGNTIYF
>TRBJ2-1|TRBV5-1
CASSLVSGTVYNEQFF
>TRBJ2-7|TRBV7-2
CASSQTGGFSYEQYF
>TRBJ1-2|TRBV29-1
CSVEGAMPYGYTF
>TRBJ1-2|TRBV5-4
CASSLAGDGYTF
>TRBJ1-3|TRBV4-1
CASSAPGQDTGNTIYF
>TRBJ2-5|TRBV6-6
CASRKGLAGETQYF
>TRBJ1-6|TRBV10-3
CAITRQGGSPLHF
>TRBJ2-3|TRBV7-8
CASNHRATDTQYF
>TRBJ1-2|TRBV5-5
CASSPTSGTYGYTF
>TRBJ2-2|TRBV10-2
CASTKGGGAELFF
>TRBJ1-2|TRBV2
CASSEYGDRGNNYGYTF
>TRBJ2-5|TRBV5-6
CASSRSGGWETQYF
>TRBJ1-2|TRBV5-6
CASSFRINGGAQGYTF
>TRBJ2-3|TRBV29-1
CSVKQGLAGHTDTQYF
>TRBJ2-5|TRBV9
CASSVAGRGPETQYF
>TRBJ2-7|TRBV6-5
CASTWGQGAYEQYF
>TRBJ1-1|TRBV28
CASSLVVGASTEAFF
>TRBJ2-3|TRBV28
CASSSRLAGGPDTQYF
>TRBJ2-5|TRBV10-3
CAISDGPQGARETQYF
>TRBJ1-4|TRBV4-1
CASSPRDSALATNEKLFF
>TRBJ1-2|TRBV10-3
CAISESGALGYTF
>TRBJ2-5|TRBV14
CASSQMGQLQETQYF
>TRBJ2-5|TRBV5-6
CASNRDRQETQYF
>TRBJ1-5|TRBV11-1
CASSLGENQPQHF
>TRBJ1-2|TRBV5-4
CASSFFGGALGYTF
>TRBJ2-5|TRBV2
CASKRQKTQYF
>TRBJ2-2|TRBV7-2
CASSLRLAANTGELFF
>TRBJ2-5|TRBV27
CASSPIGTGFQETQYF
>TRBJ2-2|TRBV3-1/TRBV3-2
CASSLGGARTGELFF
>TRBJ2-1|TRBV2
CASAPGYNEQFF
>TRBJ1-4|TRBV12-5
CASGLVPGGYEKLFF
>TRBJ2-5|TRBV10-3
CAIRNGLAGAETQYF
>TRBJ2-3|TRBV6-5
CASSYGGLATDTQYF